This T cell receptor beta chain was captured by sequencing in a study of cytomegalovirus exposure and HLA in healthy donors. The study ran its PCR with 60 Vbeta and 13 Jbeta primers. Assay used: immunoSEQ multiplex PCR; TCRdb lists only in-frame clones, some missing. The repertoire table contains approximately 110,000 clones. A remark on this clone: Its antigen is unidentified.

The study, taken as a whole, reports: Being productive about 87% or about 30% of the time was typical of most TCR beta V segments in an earlier analysis. Clonal expansion was found to be greater in HLA-associated TCR beta chains than in equally common others in a later analysis. As was reported, the classifier diagnosed cytomegalovirus status with high specificity and sensitivity.

The sequence was obtained from a man younger than 35 in good health and CMV-seronegative. The source material was PBMCs.

The CDR3 here is CASSLWFRSDPNTEAFF. The CDR3 DNA reads as TGCGCCAGCAGCTTGTGGTTCAGGTCGGATCCGAACACTGAAGCTTTCTTT. The chain has TRBV5-1 and TRBJ1-1; D uncertain. CDR1 and CDR2 (germline): SGHRS, YFSETQ. V shed 1 base and J shed 1 base, with 17 bases lying between them. This CDR3 is 17 amino acids long.